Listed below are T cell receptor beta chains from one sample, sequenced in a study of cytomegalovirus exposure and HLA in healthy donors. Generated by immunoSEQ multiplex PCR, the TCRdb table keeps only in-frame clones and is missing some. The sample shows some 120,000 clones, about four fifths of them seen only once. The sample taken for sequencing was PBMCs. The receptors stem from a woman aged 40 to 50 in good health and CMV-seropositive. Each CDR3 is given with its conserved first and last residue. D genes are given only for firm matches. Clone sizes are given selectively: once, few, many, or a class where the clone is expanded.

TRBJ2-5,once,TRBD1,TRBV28,TGTGCCAGCAGTTACGTACAGGGGGCTAGAGAGACCCAGTACTTC,CASSYVQGARETQYF
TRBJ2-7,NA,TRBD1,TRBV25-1,TGTGCCAGCGCGGACAGGGTCGACGAGCAGTACTTC,CASADRVDEQYF
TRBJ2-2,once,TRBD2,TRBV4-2,TGTGCCAGCAGACTAGCGGGCCAGGGGAGGTCCGGGGAGCTGTTTTTT,CASRLAGQGRSGELFF
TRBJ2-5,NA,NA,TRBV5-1,TGCGCCAGCAGCTTGGTCCAGGGTCCAACTTACTTC,CASSLVQGPTYF
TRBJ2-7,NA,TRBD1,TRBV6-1,TGTGCCAGCAGTTTCCCGGGACAGGGTCCGTACGAGCAGTACTTC,CASSFPGQGPYEQYF
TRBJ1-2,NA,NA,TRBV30,TGTGCCTGGAGTGTACCCAGGGGTTACTATGGCTACACCTTC,CAWSVPRGYYGYTF
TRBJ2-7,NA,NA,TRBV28,TGTGCCAGCAGGTCTCCCGGGGCCTACGAGCAGTACTTC,CASRSPGAYEQYF
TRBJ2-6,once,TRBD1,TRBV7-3,TGTGCCAGCAGTCGACCATACCGGGACAGGGCTGGGGCCAACGTCCTGACTTTC,CASSRPYRDRAGANVLTF
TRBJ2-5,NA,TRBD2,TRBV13,TGTGCCAGCAGCTCTAGGACTAGTCAAGAGACCCAGTACTTC,CASSSRTSQETQYF
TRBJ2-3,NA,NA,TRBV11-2,TGTGCCAGCAGCCGCAGGGGATCTAGCACAGATACGCAGTATTTT,CASSRRGSSTDTQYF
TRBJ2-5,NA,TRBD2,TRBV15,TGTGCCACCAGCAGCCCCCCGGGACTAGCGGAGCAAGAGACCCAGTACTTC,CATSSPPGLAEQETQYF
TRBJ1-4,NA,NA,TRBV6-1,TGTGCCAGCAGTGAGACAGCAGCAACTAATGAAAAACTGTTTTTT,CASSETAATNEKLFF
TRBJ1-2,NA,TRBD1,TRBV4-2,TGTGCCAGCAGCCAAGATCCTGGGACAGGGGGCGGCTATGGCTACACCTTC,CASSQDPGTGGGYGYTF
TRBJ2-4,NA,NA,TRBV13,TGTGCCAGCAGCCTCCGGGATAGAGAAGGGTTCATTCAGTACTTC,CASSLRDREGFIQYF
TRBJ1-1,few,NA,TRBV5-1,TGCACCAGCACGGTACAGGAGAACACTGAAGCTTTCTTC,CTSTVQENTEAFF
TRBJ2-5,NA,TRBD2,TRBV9,TGTGCCAGCAGCGTAGCTCGCGGGAGGGCTGGAGAGACCCAGTACTTC,CASSVARGRAGETQYF
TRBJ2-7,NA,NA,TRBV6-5,TGTGCCAGCCGGGCAGGGTCGTTCGAGCAGTACTTC,CASRAGSFEQYF
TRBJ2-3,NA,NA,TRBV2,TGTGCCAGCAGTGACGGGGTCGCAGATACGCAGTATTTT,CASSDGVADTQYF
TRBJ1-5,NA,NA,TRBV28,TGTGCCAGCAGTTGGGCAGATAGCAATCAGCCCCAGCATTTT,CASSWADSNQPQHF
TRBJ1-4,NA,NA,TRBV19,TGTGCCAGTAGTATTCGGGGGAGTGTTGAAAAACTGTTTTTT,CASSIRGSVEKLFF
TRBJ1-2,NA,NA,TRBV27,TGTGCCAGCAGCCCTAGTGGGGGCTGGGGAGGCTACACCTTC,CASSPSGGWGGYTF
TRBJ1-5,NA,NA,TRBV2,TGTGCCAGCAGTGAAAGGGGGGGGAAGAGCAATCAGCCCCAGCATTTT,CASSERGGKSNQPQHF
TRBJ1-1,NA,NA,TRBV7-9,TGTTCCAGCGGATCGGGGGGGTATAACACTGAAGCTTTCTTT,CSSGSGGYNTEAFF
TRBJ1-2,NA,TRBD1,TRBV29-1,TGCAGCGTTGTCGTGACAGGGGACTATGGCTACACCTTC,CSVVVTGDYGYTF
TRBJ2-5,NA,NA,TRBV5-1,TGCGCCAGCAGCTTGGCCCGGGAGACCCAGTACTTC,CASSLARETQYF
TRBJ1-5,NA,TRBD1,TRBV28,TGTGCCAGCAGTTTCTGGACAGGGTCTGGCAATCAGCCCCAGCATTTT,CASSFWTGSGNQPQHF
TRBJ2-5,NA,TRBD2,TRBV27,TGTGCCAGCAGTCCTAGCGGGAGGAGGCAAGAGACCCAGTACTTC,CASSPSGRRQETQYF
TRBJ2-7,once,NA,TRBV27,TGTGCCAGCAAACCCTGGACGGAGGCCTACGAGCAGTACTTC,CASKPWTEAYEQYF
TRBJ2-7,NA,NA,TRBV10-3,TGTGCCACCACCCTAGCGCTGAACTACGAGCAGTACTTC,CATTLALNYEQYF
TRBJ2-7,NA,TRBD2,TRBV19,TGTGCCACAACCGGGACTAGCGTCCACGAGCAGTACTTC,CATTGTSVHEQYF
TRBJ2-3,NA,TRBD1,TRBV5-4,TGTGCCAGCAGTTTGACAGGGAGCACAGATACGCAGTATTTT,CASSLTGSTDTQYF
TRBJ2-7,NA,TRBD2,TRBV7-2,TGTGCCAGCAGCTTAGGACTAGCGGGGGCCTCTCCCTACGAGCAGTACTTC,CASSLGLAGASPYEQYF
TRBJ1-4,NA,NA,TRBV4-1,TGCGCCAGCAGCCAAGTAGACTCAAAGCTGTTTTTT,CASSQVDSKLFF
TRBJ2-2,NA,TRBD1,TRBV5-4,TGTGCCAGCACCTTCAGGACAGGGGGCTCCACCGGGGAGCTGTTTTTT,CASTFRTGGSTGELFF
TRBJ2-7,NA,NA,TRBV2,TGTGCCAGCAGTGACTACAGGCCAACACGCGAGCAGTACTTC,CASSDYRPTREQYF
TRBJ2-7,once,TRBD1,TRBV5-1,TGCGCCAGCAGCTCTACCGGGACAGGGGGGGCCTACGAGCAGTACTTC,CASSSTGTGGAYEQYF
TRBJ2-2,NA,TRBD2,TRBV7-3,TGTGCCAGCAGCAATACCGGACTAGCGAACACCGGGGAGCTGTTTTTT,CASSNTGLANTGELFF
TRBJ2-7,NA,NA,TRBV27,TGTGCCAGCAGTTTATCGACGGGTACGGCCTACGAGCAGTACTTC,CASSLSTGTAYEQYF
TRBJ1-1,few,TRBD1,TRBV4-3,TGCGCCAGCAGCCTACTCACAGGGGCCACTGAAGCTTTCTTT,CASSLLTGATEAFF
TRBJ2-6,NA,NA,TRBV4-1,TGCGCCAGCAGCCTTACATCTGTCTCTGGGGCCAACGTCCTGACTTTC,CASSLTSVSGANVLTF
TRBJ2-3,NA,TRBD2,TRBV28,TGTGCCAGCAGTTTAGGCGGGAGGCCTTTAGATACGCAGTATTTT,CASSLGGRPLDTQYF
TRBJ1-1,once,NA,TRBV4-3,TGCGCCAGCAGCCAAGGACGGGGCACTGAAGCTTTCTTT,CASSQGRGTEAFF
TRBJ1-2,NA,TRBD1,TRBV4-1,TGCGCCAGCAGCCAACCAGACAGGGGTATAGATGGCTACACCTTC,CASSQPDRGIDGYTF
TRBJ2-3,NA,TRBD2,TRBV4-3,TGCGCCAGCAGCCAAGATCGTAGCGGGGGCCCAGATACGCAGTATTTT,CASSQDRSGGPDTQYF
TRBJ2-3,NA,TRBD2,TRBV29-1,TGCAGCGTGGGGTTAGCGGGAGGCACAGATACGCAGTATTTT,CSVGLAGGTDTQYF
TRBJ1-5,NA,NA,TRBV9,TGTGCCAGCAGCGTTGGCAGGACCCTCCGGGGGGGCAGCAATCAGCCCCAGCATTTT,CASSVGRTLRGGSNQPQHF
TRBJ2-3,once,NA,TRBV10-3,TGTGCCATCAGTGCGGCCCCCTTAGCAGCTAGCACAGATACGCAGTATTTT,CAISAAPLAASTDTQYF
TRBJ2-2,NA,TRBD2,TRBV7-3,TGTGCCAGCAGCTTAAATCCCTCACTAGCGGGCACCGGGGAGCTGTTTTTT,CASSLNPSLAGTGELFF
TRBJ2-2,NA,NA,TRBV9,TGTGCCAGCAGCCCACCTGGGCTAGCGAGCAACACCGGGGAGCTGTTTTTT,CASSPPGLASNTGELFF
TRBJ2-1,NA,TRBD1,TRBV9,TGTGCCAGCAGCGGACCGGGACAGGGTATTTACAATGAGCAGTTCTTC,CASSGPGQGIYNEQFF
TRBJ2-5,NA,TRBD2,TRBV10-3,TGTGCCATCAGTGACCGGACTAGCAGGGAGACCCAGTACTTC,CAISDRTSRETQYF
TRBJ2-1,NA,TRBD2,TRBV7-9,TGTGCCAGCAGCCCGGGACTAGCGGAGCGAATTTCCTACAATGAGCAGTTCTTC,CASSPGLAERISYNEQFF